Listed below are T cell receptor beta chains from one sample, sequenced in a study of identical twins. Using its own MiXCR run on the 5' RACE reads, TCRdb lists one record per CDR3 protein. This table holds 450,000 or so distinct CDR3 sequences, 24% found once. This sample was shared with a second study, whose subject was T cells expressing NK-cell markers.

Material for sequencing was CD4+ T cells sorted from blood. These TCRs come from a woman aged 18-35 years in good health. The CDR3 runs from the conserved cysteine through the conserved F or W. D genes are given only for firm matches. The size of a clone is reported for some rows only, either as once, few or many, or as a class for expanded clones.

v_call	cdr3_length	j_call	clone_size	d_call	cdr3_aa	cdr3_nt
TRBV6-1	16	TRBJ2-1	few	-	CASRPRGSLGGNEQFF	TGTGCCAGCAGGCCTCGAGGCAGCCTAGGGGGGAATGAGCAGTTCTTC
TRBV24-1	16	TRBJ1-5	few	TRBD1	CATSDRRGLSNQPQHF	TGTGCCACCAGTGATCGCAGGGGGCTAAGCAATCAGCCCCAGCATTTT
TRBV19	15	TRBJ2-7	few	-	CASIDPQTTGNEQYF	TGTGCCAGTATCGATCCACAGACCACCGGGAACGAGCAGTACTTC
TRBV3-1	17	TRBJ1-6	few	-	CASSQTQATTYNSPLHF	TGTGCCAGCAGCCAAACTCAGGCTACCACCTATAATTCACCCCTCCACTTT
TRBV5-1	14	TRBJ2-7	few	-	CASSFGSGSYEQYF	TGTGCCAGCAGTTTCGGGTCCGGAAGCTACGAGCAGTACTTC
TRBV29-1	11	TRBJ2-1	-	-	CSVKTLNEQFF	TGCAGCGTCAAGACTTTGAATGAGCAGTTCTTC
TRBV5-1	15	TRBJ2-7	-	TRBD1	CASSVLDRGGGEQYF	TGCGCCAGCAGCGTCTTGGACAGGGGTGGCGGCGAGCAGTACTTC
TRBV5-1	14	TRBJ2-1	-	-	CASSLTGAGNEQFF	TGCGCCAGCAGCTTGACCGGGGCCGGGAATGAGCAGTTCTTC
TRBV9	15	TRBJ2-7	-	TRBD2	CASSVAPSGDTSKYF	TGTGCCAGCAGCGTAGCCCCTAGCGGGGATACGAGCAAGTACTTC
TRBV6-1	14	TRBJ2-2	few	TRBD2	CASYSGRGTGELFF	TGTGCCAGCTATAGCGGGAGGGGCACCGGGGAGCTGTTTTTT
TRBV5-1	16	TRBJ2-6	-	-	CASSLAQISGANVLTF	TGCGCCAGCAGCTTGGCTCAAATCTCTGGGGCCAACGTCCTGACTTTC
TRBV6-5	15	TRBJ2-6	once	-	CASSYGGPGANVLTF	TGTGCCAGCAGTTACGGAGGGCCCGGGGCCAACGTCCTGACTTTC
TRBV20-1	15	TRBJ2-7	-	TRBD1	CSASSPGQGIYEQYF	TGCAGTGCTAGCTCCCCGGGACAGGGGATCTACGAGCAGTACTTC